The clone carrying this T cell receptor beta chain was recorded a few times. Diagnoses were established using clinical symptoms, serum thyroxine and TRAb, thyroid ultrasound and orbital computed tomography. Amplification yielded TCR beta CDR3 regions, with RNA transcripts as the source. The HTBI primer set drove a first-round RT-PCR of the TCR CDR3. TCRdb passed the multiplex PCR reads through MiXCR, listing each CDR3 protein once. The profile shows 550,000 to 850,000 distinct CDR3 sequences, under 20% of them singletons. This specimen belongs to a study of T cells in Graves' hyperthyroidism and ophthalmopathy. Germline CDR1 reads MNHNS; CDR2 reads SASEGT. Trimming took off 3 bases at V and 0 bases at J, with 18 bases between the two ends. The CDR3 runs 17 residues.

The TCR comes from a woman aged 45-60 years with Graves' hyperthyroidism that later progressed to Graves' ophthalmopathy. V usage is TRBV6-1 and J usage is TRBJ2-7, with unresolved D. The material sequenced was blood. CDR3 nucleotides: TGTGCCAGCAGTGAGGGCACGGTATTGGTCAACTCCTACGAGCAGTACTTC. Translation: CASSEGTVLVNSYEQYF.